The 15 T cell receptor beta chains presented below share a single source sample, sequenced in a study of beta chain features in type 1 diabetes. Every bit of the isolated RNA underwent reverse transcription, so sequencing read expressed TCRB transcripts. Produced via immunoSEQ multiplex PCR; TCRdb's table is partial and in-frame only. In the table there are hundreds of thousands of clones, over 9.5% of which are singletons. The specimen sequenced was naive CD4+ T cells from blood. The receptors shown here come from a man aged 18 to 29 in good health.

The CDR3 DNA reads as TGTGCCACCGGAGACGTTACAGGGTTTAATGAAAAACTGTTTTTT. Translation gives CATGDVTGFNEKLFF. The rearrangement uses TRBV7-9 and TRBJ1-4, with a tentative D call TRBD1 (6 bases). Germline loops: CDR1 SEHNR, CDR2 FQNEAQ (reference sequence). The CDR3 loop spans 15 amino acids. The V end lost 10 bases, the J end lost 4 bases, and 19 bases lay between the germline ends.

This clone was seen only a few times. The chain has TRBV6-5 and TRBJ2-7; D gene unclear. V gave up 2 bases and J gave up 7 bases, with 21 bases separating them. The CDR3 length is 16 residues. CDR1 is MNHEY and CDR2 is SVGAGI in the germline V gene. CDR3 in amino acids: CASSYAAGRPYPEQYF. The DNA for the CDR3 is TGTGCCAGCAGTTACGCCGCAGGCAGGCCCTACCCGGAGCAGTACTTC.

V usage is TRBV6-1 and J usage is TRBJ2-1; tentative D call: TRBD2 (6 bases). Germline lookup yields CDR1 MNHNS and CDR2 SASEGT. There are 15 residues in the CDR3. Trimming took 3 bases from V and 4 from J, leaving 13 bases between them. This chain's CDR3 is CASSDHPGLYNEQFF. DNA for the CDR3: TGTGCCAGCAGTGACCACCCGGGACTTTACAATGAGCAGTTCTTC.

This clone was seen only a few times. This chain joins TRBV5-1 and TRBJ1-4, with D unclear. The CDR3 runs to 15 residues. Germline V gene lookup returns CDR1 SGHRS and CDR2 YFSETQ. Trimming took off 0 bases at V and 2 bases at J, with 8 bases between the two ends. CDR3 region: CASSLGLWTNEKLFF. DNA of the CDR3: TGCGCCAGCAGCTTGGGACTGTGGACTAATGAAAAACTGTTTTTT.

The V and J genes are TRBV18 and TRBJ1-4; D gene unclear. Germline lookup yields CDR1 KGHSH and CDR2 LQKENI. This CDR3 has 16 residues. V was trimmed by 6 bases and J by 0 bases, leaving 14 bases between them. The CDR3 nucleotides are TGTGCCAGCTCTCCAATCTCGGGGTCAACTAATGAAAAACTGTTTTTT. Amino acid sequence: CASSPISGSTNEKLFF.

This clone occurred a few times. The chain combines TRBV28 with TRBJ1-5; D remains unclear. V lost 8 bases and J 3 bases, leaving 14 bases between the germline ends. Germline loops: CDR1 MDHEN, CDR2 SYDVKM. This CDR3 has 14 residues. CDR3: CASCADTYNQPQHF. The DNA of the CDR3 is TGTGCCAGCTGTGCCGACACCTACAATCAGCCCCAGCATTTT.

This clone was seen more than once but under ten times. CDR3 sequence: CASSRHRDRNTEAFF. CDR3 in DNA: TGTGCCAGCAGCAGACACCGGGACAGAAACACTGAAGCTTTCTTT. The J gene is TRBJ1-1, the V gene TRBV21-1; the table names TRBD1, a call not compared with the DNA. TRBV21-1 is tagged as a pseudogene. The CDR3 spans 15 residues.

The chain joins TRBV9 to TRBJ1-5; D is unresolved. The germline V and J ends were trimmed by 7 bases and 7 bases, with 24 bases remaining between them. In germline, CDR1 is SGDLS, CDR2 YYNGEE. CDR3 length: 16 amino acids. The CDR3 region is CASSPRPRGRRQPQHF. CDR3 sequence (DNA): TGTGCCAGCTCCCCTAGACCTCGGGGTCGGCGGCAGCCCCAGCATTTT.

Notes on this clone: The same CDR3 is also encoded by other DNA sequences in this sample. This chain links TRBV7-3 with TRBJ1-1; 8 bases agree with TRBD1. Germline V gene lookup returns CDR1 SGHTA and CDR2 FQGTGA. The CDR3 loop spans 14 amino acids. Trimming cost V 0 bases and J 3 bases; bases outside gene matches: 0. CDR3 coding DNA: TGTGCCAGCAGCTTAACGACAGGGGACACTGAAGCTTTCTTT. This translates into CASSLTTGDTEAFF.

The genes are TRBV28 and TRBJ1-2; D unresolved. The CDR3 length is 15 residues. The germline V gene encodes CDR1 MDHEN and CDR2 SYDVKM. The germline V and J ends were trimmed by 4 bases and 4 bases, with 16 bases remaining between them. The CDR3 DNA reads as TGTGCCAGCAGTTCGTCGCTCGGGGATAGCTATGGCTACACCTTC. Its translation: CASSSSLGDSYGYTF.

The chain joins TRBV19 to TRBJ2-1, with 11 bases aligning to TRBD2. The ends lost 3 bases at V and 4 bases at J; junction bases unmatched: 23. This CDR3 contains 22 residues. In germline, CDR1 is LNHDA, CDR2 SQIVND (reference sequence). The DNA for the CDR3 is TGTGCCAGTAGTATGGCCCCCACAGGGGGAATAGCGGGAGGGGATGGATACAATGAGCAGTTCTTC. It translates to CASSMAPTGGIAGGDGYNEQFF.

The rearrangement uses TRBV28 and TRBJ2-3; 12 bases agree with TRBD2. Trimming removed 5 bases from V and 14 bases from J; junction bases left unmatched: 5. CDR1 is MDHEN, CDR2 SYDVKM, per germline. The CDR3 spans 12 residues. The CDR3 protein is CASSLPGLAGYF. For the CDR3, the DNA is TGTGCCAGCAGTCTACCGGGACTAGCGGGGTATTTT.

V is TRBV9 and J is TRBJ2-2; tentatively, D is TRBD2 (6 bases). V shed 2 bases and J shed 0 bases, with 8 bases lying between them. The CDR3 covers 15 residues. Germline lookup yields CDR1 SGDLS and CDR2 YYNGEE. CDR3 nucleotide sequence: TGTGCCAGCAGCGTTGGGACTCCGAACACCGGGGAGCTGTTTTTT. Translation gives CASSVGTPNTGELFF.

The CDR3 DNA reads as TGTGCCAGCAGTTCTTTGGGGGGTGGCAATCAGCCCCAGCATTTT. Its translation is CASSSLGGGNQPQHF. The chain uses TRBV28 and TRBJ1-5; D may be TRBD1 (5 bases). Per the germline V gene, CDR1 is MDHEN and CDR2 is SYDVKM. Between the trimmed V and J ends, which lost 4 bases and 2 bases, there was a span of 12 bases. There are 15 residues in the CDR3.

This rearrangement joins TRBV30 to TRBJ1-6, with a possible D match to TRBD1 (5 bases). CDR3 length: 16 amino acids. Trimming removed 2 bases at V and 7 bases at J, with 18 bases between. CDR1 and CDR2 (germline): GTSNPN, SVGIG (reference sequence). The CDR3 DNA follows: TGTGCCTGGAGTAGGAGATTGTGGCAGGGAAATTCACCCCTCCACTTT. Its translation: CAWSRRLWQGNSPLHF.